Reported below is one T cell receptor (beta chain). Its specificity is not known. The data stem from a study of identical twins. General observations from the study: Models underestimated TCR alpha sharing (out-of-frame) in monozygotic twins.

Trimming removed 2 bases from V and 7 bases from J, with 5 bases in between. The CDR3 runs to 12 residues. Looked up from germline, CDR1 is MDHEN and CDR2 is SYDVKM. Template switching supplied a universal primer site; unique molecular identifiers were carried on the cDNA. A single record per CDR3 protein comes from TCRdb applying MiXCR to the 5' RACE reads. The sample consists of about 890,000 distinct CDR3 sequences, roughly 12% of them appearing once. These data were likewise used in another study, on yellow fever vaccine responses in identical twins. From that report: Reportedly, twins showed a vaccine T cell response that looked partly convergent and partly personalized.

Sequencing was performed on PBMCs. The receptor was isolated from a woman younger than 35 in good health. The J gene is TRBJ1-4, the V gene TRBV28; no definite D call. The CDR3 protein is CASSLPGEKLFF. The DNA of the CDR3 is TGTGCCAGCAGTTTACCGGGTGAAAAACTGTTTTTT.